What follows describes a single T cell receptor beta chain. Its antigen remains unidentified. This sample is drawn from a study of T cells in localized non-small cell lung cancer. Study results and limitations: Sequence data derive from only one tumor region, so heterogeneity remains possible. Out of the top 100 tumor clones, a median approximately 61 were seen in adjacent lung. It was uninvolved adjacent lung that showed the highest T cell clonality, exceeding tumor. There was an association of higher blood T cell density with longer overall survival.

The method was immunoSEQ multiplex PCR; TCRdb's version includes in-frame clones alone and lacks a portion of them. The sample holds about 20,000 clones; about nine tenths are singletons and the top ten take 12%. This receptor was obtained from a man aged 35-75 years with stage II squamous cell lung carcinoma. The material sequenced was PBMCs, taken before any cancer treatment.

DNA of the CDR3: TGTGCCAGCAGCTTAGAGGGATTGCCCTACGAGCAGTACTTC. This codes for CASSLEGLPYEQYF. The rearrangement uses TRBV11-1 and TRBJ2-7, with D unclear. The CDR3 totals 14 residues. V shed 1 base and J shed 2 bases, with 9 bases lying between them. The germline V gene has CDR1 SGHAT and CDR2 FQDESV (reference sequence).